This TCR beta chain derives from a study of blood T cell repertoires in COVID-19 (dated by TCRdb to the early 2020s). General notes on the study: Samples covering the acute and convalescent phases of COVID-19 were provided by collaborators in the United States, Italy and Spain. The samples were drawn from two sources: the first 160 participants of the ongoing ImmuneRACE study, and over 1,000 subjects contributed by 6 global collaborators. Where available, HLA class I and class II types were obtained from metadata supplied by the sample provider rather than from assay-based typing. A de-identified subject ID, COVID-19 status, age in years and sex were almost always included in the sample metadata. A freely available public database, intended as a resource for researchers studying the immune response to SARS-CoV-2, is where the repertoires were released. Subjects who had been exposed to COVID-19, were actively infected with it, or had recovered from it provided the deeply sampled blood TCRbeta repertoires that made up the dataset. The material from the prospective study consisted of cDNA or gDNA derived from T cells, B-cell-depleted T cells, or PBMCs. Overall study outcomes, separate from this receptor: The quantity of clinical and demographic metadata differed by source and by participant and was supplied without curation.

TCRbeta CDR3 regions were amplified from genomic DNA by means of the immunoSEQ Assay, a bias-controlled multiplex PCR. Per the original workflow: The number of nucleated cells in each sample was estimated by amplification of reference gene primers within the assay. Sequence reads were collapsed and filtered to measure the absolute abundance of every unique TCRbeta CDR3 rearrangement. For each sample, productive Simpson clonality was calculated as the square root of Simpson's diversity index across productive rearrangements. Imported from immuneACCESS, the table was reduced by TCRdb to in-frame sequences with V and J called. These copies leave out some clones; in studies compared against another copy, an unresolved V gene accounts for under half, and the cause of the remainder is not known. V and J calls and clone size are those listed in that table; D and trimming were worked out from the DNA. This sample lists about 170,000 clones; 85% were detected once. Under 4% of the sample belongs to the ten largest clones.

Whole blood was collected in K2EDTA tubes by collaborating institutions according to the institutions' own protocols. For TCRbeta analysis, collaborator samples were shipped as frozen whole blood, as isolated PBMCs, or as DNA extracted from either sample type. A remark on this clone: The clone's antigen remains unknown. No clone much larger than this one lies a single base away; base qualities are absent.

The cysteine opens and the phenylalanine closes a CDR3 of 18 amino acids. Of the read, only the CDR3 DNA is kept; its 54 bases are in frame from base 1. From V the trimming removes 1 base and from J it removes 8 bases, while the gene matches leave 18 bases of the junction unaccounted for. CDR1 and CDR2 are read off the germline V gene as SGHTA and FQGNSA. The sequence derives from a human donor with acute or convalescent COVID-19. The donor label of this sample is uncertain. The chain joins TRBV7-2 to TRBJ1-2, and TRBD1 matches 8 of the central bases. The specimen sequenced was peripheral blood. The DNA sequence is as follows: TGTGCCAGCAGCTTAGGGCAGAGACAGGGAGGGGGACAGGCCGGCTACACCTTC. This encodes CASSLGQRQGGGQAGYTF. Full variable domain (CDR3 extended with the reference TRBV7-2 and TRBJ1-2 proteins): GAGVSQSPSNKVTEKGKDVELRCDPISGHTALYWYRQSLGQGLEFLIYFQGNSAPDKSGLPSDRFSAERTGGSVSTLTIQRTQQEDSAVYLCASSLGQRQGGGQAGYTFGSGTRLTVV.